The clone carrying this T cell receptor (beta chain) has just one count. This sample was taken from a study of blood T cell repertoires in COVID-19. Study at large: Both acute and convalescent COVID-19 samples were obtained from the United States, Italy and Spain. PBMCs, B-cell-depleted T cells, or T cells were the source of the cDNA or gDNA that made up the material.

Authors' methods: Reference gene primer amplification gave nucleated cell count estimates. This table comes from immunoSEQ multiplex PCR, and its TCRdb copy is limited to in-frame clones, with some not included. V and J calls plus clone size are reproduced from that table; the DNA served to infer D and trimming. The table lists tens of thousands of clones, 85% to 90% of them singletons. CDR1 is SNHLY and CDR2 is FYNNEI in the germline V gene. The J segment lost 6 bases and the V segment lost 6 bases, leaving 10 bases of the junction unmatched. This CDR3 comprises 14 residues. The sample comprised peripheral blood. The chain combines TRBV2 with TRBJ1-2; 7 nucleotides agree with TRBD1. This TCR came from a middle-aged man with acute or convalescent COVID-19. The CDR3, as DNA: TGTGCCAGCAGCTTTACAGGGGAGTTCGATGGCTACACCTTC. Translating it yields CASSFTGEFDGYTF.